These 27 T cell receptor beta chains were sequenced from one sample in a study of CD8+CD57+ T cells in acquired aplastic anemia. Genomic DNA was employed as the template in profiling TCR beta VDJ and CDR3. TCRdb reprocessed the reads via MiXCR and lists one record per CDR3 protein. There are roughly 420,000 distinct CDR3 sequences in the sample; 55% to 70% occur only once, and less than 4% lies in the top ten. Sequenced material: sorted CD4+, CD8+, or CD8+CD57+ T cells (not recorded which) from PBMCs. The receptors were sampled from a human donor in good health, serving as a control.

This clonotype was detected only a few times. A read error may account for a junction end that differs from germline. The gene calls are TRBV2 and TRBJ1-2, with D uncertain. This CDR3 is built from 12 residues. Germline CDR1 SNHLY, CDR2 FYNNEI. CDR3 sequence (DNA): TGTGCCAGCAGCTTGGGCCGGGATGGGTACACCTTC. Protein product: CASSLGRDGYTF.

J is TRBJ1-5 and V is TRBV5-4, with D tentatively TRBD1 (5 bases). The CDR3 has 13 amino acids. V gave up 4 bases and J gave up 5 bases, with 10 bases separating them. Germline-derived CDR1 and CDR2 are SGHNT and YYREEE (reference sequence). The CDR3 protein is CASSGGIHQPQHF. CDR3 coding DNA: TGTGCCAGCAGCGGGGGTATTCATCAGCCCCAGCATTTT.

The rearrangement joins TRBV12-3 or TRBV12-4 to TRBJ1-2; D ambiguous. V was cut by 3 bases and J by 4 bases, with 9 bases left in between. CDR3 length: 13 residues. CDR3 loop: CASSFRAGYGYTF. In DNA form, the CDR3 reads TGTGCCAGCAGTTTCAGAGCTGGCTATGGCTACACCTTC.

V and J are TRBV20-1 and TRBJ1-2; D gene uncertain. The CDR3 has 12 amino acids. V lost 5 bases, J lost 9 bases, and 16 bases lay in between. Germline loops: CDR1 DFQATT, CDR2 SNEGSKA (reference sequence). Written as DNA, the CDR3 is TGCAGTGCTGGGATTGGCGGTTTTTGCTACACCTTC. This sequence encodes CSAGIGGFCYTF.

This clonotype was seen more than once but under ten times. The CDR3 DNA sequence: TGTGCCAGCAGCCGGCAGGGGAACAATTCACCCCTCCACTTT. As protein: CASSRQGNNSPLHF. V usage is TRBV2 and J usage is TRBJ1-6; the D gene is possibly TRBD1 (6 bases). Germline CDR1 and CDR2: SNHLY and FYNNEI. The CDR3 runs to 14 residues. V was cut by 6 bases and J by 7 bases, with 13 bases left in between.

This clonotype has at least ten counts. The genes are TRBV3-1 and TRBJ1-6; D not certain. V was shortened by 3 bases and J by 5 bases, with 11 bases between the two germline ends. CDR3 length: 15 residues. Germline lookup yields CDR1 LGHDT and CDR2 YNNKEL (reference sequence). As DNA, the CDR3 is TGTGCCAGCAGCCAGACACTGACCGATAATTCACCCCTCCACTTT. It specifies CASSQTLTDNSPLHF.

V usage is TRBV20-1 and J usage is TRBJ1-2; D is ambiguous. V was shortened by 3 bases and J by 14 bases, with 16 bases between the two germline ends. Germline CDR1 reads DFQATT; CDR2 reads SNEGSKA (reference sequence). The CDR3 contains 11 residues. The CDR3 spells CSARFGGDYTF. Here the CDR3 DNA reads TGCAGTGCTAGGTTCGGCGGTGACTATACCTTC.

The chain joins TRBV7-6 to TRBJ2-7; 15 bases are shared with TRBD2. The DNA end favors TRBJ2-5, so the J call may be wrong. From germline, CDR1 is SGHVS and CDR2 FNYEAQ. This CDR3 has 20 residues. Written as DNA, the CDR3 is TGTGCCAGCAGCTTAGCGCTTCCGGGACTAGCGGGGGGCTTTCAAGAGACCCAGTACTTC. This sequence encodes CASSLALPGLAGGFQETQYF.

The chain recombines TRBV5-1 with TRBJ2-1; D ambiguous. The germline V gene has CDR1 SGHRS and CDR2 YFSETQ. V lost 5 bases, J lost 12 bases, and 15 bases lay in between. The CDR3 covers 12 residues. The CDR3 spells CASSPSLGGQFF. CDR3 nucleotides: TGCGCCAGCAGTCCCTCGCTTGGTGGGCAGTTCTTC.

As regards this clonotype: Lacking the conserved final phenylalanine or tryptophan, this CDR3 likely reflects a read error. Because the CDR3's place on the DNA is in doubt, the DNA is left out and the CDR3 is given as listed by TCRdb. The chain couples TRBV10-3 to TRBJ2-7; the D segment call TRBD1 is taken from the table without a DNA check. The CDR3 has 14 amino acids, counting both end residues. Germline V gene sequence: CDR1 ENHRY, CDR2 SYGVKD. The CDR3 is CAISVARTPSGDYI.

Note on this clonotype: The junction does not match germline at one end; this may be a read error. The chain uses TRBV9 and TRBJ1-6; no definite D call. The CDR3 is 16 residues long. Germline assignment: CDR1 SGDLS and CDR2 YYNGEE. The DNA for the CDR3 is TGTGCCAGCAGCGTAGATCCATGGTTCGATAATTCGCCCCTCCACTTT. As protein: CASSVDPWFDNSPLHF.

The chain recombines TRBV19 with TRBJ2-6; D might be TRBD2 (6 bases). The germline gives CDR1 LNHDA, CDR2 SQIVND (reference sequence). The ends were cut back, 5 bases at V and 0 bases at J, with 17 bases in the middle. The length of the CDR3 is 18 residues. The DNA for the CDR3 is TGTGCCAGTAGTCTTTCAAGGGACTTAAGCTCTGGGGCCAACGTCCTGACTTTC. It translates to CASSLSRDLSSGANVLTF.

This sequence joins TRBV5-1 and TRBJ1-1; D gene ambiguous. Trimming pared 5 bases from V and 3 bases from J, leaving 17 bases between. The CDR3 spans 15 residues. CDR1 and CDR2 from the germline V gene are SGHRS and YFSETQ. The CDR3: CASRLAGQPHTEAFF. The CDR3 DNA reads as TGCGCCAGCAGGCTAGCTGGGCAGCCGCACACTGAAGCTTTCTTT.

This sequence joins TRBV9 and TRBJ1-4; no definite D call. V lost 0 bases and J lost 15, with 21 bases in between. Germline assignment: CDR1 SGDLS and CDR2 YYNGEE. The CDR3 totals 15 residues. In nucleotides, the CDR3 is TGTGCCAGCAGCGTAGATAATACACCCTACGAGCAGTTGTTTTTT. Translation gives CASSVDNTPYEQLFF.

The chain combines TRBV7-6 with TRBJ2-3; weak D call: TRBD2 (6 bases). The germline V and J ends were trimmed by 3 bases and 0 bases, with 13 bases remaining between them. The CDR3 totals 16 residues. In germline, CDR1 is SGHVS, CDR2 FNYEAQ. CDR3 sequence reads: CASSFTSGTSTDTQYF. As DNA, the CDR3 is TGTGCCAGCAGCTTTACTTCCGGGACTAGCACAGATACGCAGTATTTT.

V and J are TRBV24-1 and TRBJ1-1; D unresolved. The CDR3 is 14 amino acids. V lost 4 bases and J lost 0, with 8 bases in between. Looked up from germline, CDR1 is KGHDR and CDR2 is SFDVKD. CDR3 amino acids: CATSEGALNTEAFF. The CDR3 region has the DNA TGTGCCACCAGTGAAGGAGCCCTGAACACTGAAGCTTTCTTT.

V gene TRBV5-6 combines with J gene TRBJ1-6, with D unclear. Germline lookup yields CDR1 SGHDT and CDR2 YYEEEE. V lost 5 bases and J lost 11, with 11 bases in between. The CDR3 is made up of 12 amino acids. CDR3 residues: CASRPTITPLHF. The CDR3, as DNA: TGTGCCAGCAGACCGACCATAACACCCCTCCACTTT.

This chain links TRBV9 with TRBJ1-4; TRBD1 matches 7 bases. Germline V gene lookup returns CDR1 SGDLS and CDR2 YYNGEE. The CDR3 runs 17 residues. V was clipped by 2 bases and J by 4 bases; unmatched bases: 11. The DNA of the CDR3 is TGTGCCAGCAGCGTGTGGACCGGGACAGAGATTAATGAAAAACTGTTTTTT. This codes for CASSVWTGTEINEKLFF.

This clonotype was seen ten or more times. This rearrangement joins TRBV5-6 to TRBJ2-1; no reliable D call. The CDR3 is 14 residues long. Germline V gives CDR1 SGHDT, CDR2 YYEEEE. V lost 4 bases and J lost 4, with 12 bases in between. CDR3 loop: CASSPRGIYNEQFF. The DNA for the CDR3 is TGTGCCAGCAGCCCTCGTGGCATTTACAATGAGCAGTTCTTC.

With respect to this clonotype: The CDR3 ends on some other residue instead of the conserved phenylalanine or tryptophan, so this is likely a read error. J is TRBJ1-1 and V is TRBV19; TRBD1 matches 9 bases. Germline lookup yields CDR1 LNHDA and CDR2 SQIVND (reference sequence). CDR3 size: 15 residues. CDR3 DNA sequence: TGTGCCAGTAGTACTTCGGGACAGGGTGACACTAAAGCTTTCTCT. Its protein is CASSTSGQGDTKAFS.

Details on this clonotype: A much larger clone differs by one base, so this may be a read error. The CDR3 sequence is CAWDRPNSPLHF. The CDR3 nucleotides are TGTGCCTGGGACAGACCCAATTCACCCCTCCACTTT. The rearrangement uses TRBV30 and TRBJ1-6; D perhaps matches TRBD1 (5 bases). The CDR3 has 12 amino acids. V lost 5 bases and J 7 bases, leaving 9 bases between the germline ends. The germline V gene encodes CDR1 GTSNPN and CDR2 SVGIG (reference sequence).

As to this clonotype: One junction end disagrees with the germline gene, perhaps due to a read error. CDR3 loop: CASSLIGNIETQYF. As DNA, the CDR3 is TGTGCCAGCAGCCTCATAGGGAATATTGAGACCCAGTACTTC. The chain has TRBV5-1 and TRBJ2-5, with unresolved D. Germline V lookup: CDR1 SGHRS, CDR2 YFSETQ. The CDR3 sequence is 14 residues long. Combining the CDR3 with reference TRBV5-1 and TRBJ2-5 gives the whole variable domain KAGVTQTPRYLIKTRGQQVTLSCSPISGHRSVSWYQQTPGQGLQFLFEYFSETQRNKGNFPGRFSGRQFSNSRSEMNVSTLELGDSALYLCASSLIGNIETQYFGPGTRLLVL.

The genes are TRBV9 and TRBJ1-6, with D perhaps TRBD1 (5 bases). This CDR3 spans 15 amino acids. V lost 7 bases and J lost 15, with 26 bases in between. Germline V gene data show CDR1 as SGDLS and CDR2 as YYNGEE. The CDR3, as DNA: TGTGCCAGCGGGGAACGACAGTATAATTCACCCCTCCTCCACTTT. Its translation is CASGERQYNSPLLHF. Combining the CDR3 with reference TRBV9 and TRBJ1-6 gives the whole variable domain DSGVTQTPKHLITATGQRVTLRCSPRSGDLSVYWYQQSLDQGLQFLIQYYNGEERAKGNILERFSAQQFPDLHSELNLSSLELGDSALYFCASGERQYNSPLLHFGNGTRLTVT.

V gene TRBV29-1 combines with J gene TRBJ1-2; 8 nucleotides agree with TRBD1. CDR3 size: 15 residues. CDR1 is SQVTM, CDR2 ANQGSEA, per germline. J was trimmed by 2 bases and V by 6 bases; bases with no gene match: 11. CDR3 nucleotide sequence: TGCAGCGTGCTTACCGGGACAGGTCAAAACTATGGCTACACCTTC. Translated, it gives CSVLTGTGQNYGYTF.

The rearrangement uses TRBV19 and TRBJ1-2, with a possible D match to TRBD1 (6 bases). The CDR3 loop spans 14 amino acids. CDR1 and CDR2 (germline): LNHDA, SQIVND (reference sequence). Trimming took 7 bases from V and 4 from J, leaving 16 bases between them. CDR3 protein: CASNLNRDFYGYTF. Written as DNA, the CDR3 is TGTGCCAGTAATCTAAACAGGGATTTCTATGGCTACACCTTC.

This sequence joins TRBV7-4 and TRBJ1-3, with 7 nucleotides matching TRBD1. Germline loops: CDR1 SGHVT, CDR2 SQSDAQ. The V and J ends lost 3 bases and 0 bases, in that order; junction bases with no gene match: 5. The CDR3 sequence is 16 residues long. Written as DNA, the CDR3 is TGTGCCAGCAGCTTCCGGGCAGGGGGCTCTGGAAACACCATATATTTT. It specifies CASSFRAGGSGNTIYF.

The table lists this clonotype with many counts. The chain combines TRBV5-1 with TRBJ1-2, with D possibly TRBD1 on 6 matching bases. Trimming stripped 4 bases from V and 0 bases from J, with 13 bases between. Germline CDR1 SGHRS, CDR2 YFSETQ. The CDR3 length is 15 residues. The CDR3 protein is CASSADSIANYGYTF. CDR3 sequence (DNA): TGCGCCAGCAGCGCGGACAGCATTGCTAACTATGGCTACACCTTC.